The T cell receptor beta chain described here comes from a study of radiation and T cells in renal cell carcinoma (dated by TCRdb to the early 2020s). Study-level background: The samples were drawn from a clinical trial, where primary renal cell carcinomas were treated with 15 Gy of stereotactic body radiation therapy and then removed by nephrectomy 4 weeks afterward. TCR beta sequencing covered around 50 samples in total, comprising some 26 tumors and roughly 27 peripheral blood samples. Across all 55 or so samples, around 4,000,000 unique CDR3 nucleotide sequences encoding roughly 2.7 million unique CDR3 amino acid sequences were identified.

The CDR3 goes from the cysteine to the phenylalanine over 16 residues. Only the CDR3 region is kept as DNA, spanning 48 bases read in frame from base 1. V and J are truncated by 1 base and 5 bases respectively, leaving an intervening sequence of 17 bases. The CDR1 and CDR2 encoded by the germline V gene are SGHVS and FQNEAQ. This clone came up once. There is no known antigen for this receptor. There are no base qualities to consult, and no much larger clone falls within one base. General conclusions and limits of the study: Effects of radiation dose or scheduling on the TCR repertoire could not be addressed with the single-armed trial design. In blood, the top tumor clonotypes increased between baseline and 2 weeks post-radiation and then shrank by 4 weeks, which suggests that tumor-resident clones expanded only transiently. No pretreatment tumor biopsies were available, so the baseline intratumoral presence of clonotypes could not be determined. Changes in the blood repertoire were not tracked past 4 weeks after treatment.

The time point label, read with the paper, signifies: baseline pretreatment blood. Interpreted using the paper, the treatment or condition label stands for: 15 Gy SBRT to primary tumor, nephrectomy 4 weeks later. To track tumor-enriched clonotypes, serial peripheral blood was sampled from radiation-treated patients at baseline and at 2 weeks and 4 weeks after SBRT. Renal cell carcinoma with clear cell pathology was present in all patients. Genomic DNA for TCR sequencing was prepared using the QIAamp DNA Blood Mini Kit (Qiagen). The analyses included just those samples that passed every quality control check. TCR beta libraries were generated from genomic DNA with the immunoSEQ kit, following the manufacturer's recommendations. For library preparation, a first multiplex PCR was performed with proprietary primers, followed by a second PCR in which unique barcodes were added, and bead cleanups were performed after each round. Each sample batch included a kit-provided positive control reaction and a negative control reaction. The final libraries were assessed on an Agilent 4200 TapeStation D1000 ScreenTape, pooled by volume, and quantified by qPCR. An Illumina NextSeq500 fitted with a MidOutput 150-cycle cartridge performed the sequencing, running 156 Read1 cycles and 15 Index1 cycles with the kit's custom primers. The pooled library was loaded at around 1.1 pM with an approximately 22% PhiX control spike-in. For the original study's pipeline: Vendor-processed data were analyzed in R, with a clonotype defined as all T cells sharing the same CDR3 nucleotide sequence. For clone abundance analyses, frequencies were normalized to the 10,000 most abundant clones in each sample. Before analysis, public T cell clones were removed, and these numbered fewer than six per sample on average. An abundance difference of at least 32-fold between compartments was the criterion for calling clonotypes tumor-enriched or baseline blood-enriched. A beta-binomial differential abundance model was used to identify clonotypes that expanded or contracted between blood time points. The Baroni-Urbani and Buser coefficient was used to measure tumor-blood repertoire similarity, and groups were compared with two-tailed Wilcoxon tests in R. Here the immuneACCESS table is served through TCRdb, limited to in-frame sequences with V and J called. Missing clones are a known gap in these copies; in checked studies unresolved V genes cover under half, and the rest lacks a known reason. V, J and clone size derive from that table, while D and trimming were established from the DNA sequence. The table for this sample lists approximately 90,000 clones; about 86% of them were counted only once. Together, the top ten hold approximately 8.4% of the sample.

This receptor was obtained from a man aged 50 to 59 with renal cell carcinoma. The V and J segments used are TRBV7-8 and TRBJ2-5, with a tentative D call of TRBD1 or TRBD2, each matching 5 bases. The input for sequencing was blood, taken from a patient whose treatment included radiotherapy and nephrectomy. The CDR3 protein is CASSLGRIWGRETQYF. The DNA sequence follows: TGTGCCAGCAGCTTAGGGAGGATTTGGGGCCGCGAGACCCAGTACTTC.